These T cell receptor beta chains were read from a single sample in a study of T cell responses to AZD1222 COVID-19 vaccine. The assay was immunoSEQ multiplex PCR, and TCRdb's table has in-frame clones only and misses some. Of 150,000 to 180,000 clones in the sample, about nine tenths were seen once. The specimen comprised peripheral blood, sampled on day 0 of AZD1222 vaccination. The source of these receptors is an adult in good health. The CDR3 runs from the conserved cysteine through the conserved F or W. A D gene is named only where the DNA matches it firmly. Only part of the rows carry a size: once, few, many, or a class if the clone is expanded.

clone_size	j_call	v_call	d_call	cdr3_aa	cdr3_nt
-	TRBJ1-3	TRBV24-1	TRBD1	CATSDRGNTIYF	TGTGCCACCAGTGACAGGGGGAACACCATATATTTT
-	TRBJ2-1	TRBV5-1	-	CASSSVTDLSYNEQFF	TGCGCCAGCAGCTCAGTGACAGACCTCTCCTACAATGAGCAGTTCTTC
-	TRBJ2-1	TRBV7-9	-	CASSLMQGNNEQFF	TGTGCCAGCAGCTTAATGCAGGGGAACAATGAGCAGTTCTTC
-	TRBJ1-1	TRBV24-1	TRBD1	CATSDLQGADTEAFF	TGTGCCACCAGTGATTTACAGGGGGCGGACACTGAAGCTTTCTTT
-	TRBJ1-2	TRBV10-3	-	CAISSGGALNYGYTF	TGTGCCATCAGTAGTGGTGGGGCGCTTAACTATGGCTACACCTTC
-	TRBJ2-7	TRBV11-1	-	CASSLVASYEQYF	TGTGCCAGCAGCTTAGTCGCGTCCTACGAGCAGTACTTC
once	TRBJ2-7	TRBV19	-	CASSIVCQEPDYEQYF	TGTGCCAGTAGTATAGTGTGCCAGGAACCCGACTACGAGCAGTACTTC
-	TRBJ2-1	TRBV6-2/TRBV6-3	TRBD2	CASSYRGLAKTVFF	TGTGCCAGCAGTTACCGGGGACTAGCGAAGACTGTTTTCTTC
-	TRBJ2-7	TRBV10-3	-	CAISERGDTYEQYF	TGTGCCATCAGTGAAAGGGGGGACACGTACGAGCAGTACTTC
-	TRBJ2-3	TRBV4-1	-	CASSQGPASTDTQYF	TGCGCCAGCAGCCAGGGCCCGGCCTCCACAGATACGCAGTATTTT